Included here is one T cell receptor beta chain sequence, with context. Its antigen is not known. These data come from a study of blood T cells in healthy people across ages. In the study overall: Per every two T cells, about one barcoded beta molecule was captured by template switching.

Then a second PCR, running about 7 to 11 cycles, was carried out with a sample-barcoded 5' primer and a J-beta primer mix. Each cDNA molecule received a tag from a template-switch adaptor that had 12 random nucleotides. Via MiXCR, TCRdb re-called the 5' RACE reads, giving one row per CDR3 protein. The sample yields about 580,000 distinct CDR3 sequences, less than 60% seen once. The CDR3 consists of 14 residues. Trimming removed 1 base at V and 4 bases at J, with 9 bases between. Per germline, CDR1 LNHNV and CDR2 YYDKDF (reference sequence). Notes on the study in general: The study found more naive CD4+ cells and higher diversity in long-lived than aged donors. Age brought a roughly linear fall in TCR beta diversity measured per million T cells.

Sequencing was carried out using blood. The gene calls are TRBV15 and TRBJ2-3, with D uncertain. The receptor's source is a man older than 75 in good health. In DNA form, the CDR3 reads TGTGCCACCAGCAGAGTAGGGCGACCAGATACGCAGTATTTT. Translation: CATSRVGRPDTQYF.